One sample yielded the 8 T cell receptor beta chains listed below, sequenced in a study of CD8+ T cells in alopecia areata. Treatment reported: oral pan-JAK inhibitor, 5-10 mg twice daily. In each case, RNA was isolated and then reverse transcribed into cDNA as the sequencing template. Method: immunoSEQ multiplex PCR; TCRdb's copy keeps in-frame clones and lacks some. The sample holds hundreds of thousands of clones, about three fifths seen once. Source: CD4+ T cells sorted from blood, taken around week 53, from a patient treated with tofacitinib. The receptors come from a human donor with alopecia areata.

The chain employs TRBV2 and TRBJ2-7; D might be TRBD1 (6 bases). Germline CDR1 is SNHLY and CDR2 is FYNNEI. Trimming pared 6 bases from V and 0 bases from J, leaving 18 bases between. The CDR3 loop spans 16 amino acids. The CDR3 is CASRAIWGQGSYEQYF. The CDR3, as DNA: TGTGCCAGCAGGGCTATCTGGGGGCAGGGCTCCTACGAGCAGTACTTC.

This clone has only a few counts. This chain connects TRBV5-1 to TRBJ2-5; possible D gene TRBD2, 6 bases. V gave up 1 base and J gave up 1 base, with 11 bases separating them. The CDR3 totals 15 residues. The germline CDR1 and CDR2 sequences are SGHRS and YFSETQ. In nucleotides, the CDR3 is TGCGCCAGCAGCTTGACCGGGGGATTCCAAGAGACCCAGTACTTC. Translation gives CASSLTGGFQETQYF. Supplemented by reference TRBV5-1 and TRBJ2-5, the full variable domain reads KAGVTQTPRYLIKTRGQQVTLSCSPISGHRSVSWYQQTPGQGLQFLFEYFSETQRNKGNFPGRFSGRQFSNSRSEMNVSTLELGDSALYLCASSLTGGFQETQYFGPGTRLLVL.

The chain's CDR3 is CASSEERGRGTDTQYF. In DNA, the CDR3 is TGTGCCAGCAGTGAGGAAAGAGGGCGCGGCACAGATACGCAGTATTTT. The chain combines TRBV25-1 with TRBJ2-3; TRBD2 might be the D (5 bases). Trimming removed 3 bases at V and 1 base at J, with 14 bases between. Germline V gene sequence: CDR1 MGHDK, CDR2 SYGVNS. There are 16 residues in the CDR3.

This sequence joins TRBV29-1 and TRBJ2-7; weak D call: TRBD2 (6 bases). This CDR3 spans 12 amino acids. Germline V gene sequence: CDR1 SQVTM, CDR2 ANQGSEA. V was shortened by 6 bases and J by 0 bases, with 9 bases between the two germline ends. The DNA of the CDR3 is TGCAGCGTCGCTAGCGTCTCCTACGAGCAGTACTTC. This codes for CSVASVSYEQYF.

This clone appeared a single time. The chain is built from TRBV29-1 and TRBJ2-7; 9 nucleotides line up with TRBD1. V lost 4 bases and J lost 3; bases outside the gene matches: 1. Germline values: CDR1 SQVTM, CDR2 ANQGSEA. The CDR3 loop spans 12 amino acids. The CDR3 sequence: CSVGDRDYEQYF. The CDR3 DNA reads TGCAGCGTTGGGGACAGGGACTACGAGCAGTACTTC.

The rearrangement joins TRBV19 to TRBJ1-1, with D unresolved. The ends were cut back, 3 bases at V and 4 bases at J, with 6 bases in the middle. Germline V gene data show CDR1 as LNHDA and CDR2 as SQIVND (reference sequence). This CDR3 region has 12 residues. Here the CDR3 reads CASSIASTEAFF. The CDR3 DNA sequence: TGTGCCAGTAGTATTGCGTCCACTGAAGCTTTCTTT. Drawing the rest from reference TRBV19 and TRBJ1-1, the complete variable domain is DGGITQSPKYLFRKEGQNVTLSCEQNLNHDAMYWYRQDPGQGLRLIYYSQIVNDFQKGDIAEGYSVSREKKESFPLTVTSAQKNPTAFYLCASSIASTEAFFGQGTRLTVV.

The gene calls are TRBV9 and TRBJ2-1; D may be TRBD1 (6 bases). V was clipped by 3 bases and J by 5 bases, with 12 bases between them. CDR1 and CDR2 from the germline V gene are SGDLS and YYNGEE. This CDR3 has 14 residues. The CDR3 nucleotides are TGTGCCAGCAGCGCCGGAGGACAGAACAATGAGCAGTTCTTC. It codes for CASSAGGQNNEQFF.

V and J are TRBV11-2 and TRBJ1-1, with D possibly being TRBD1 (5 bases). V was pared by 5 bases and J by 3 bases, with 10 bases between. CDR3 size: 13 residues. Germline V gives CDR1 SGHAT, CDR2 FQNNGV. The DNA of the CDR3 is TGTGCCAGCAGCACTTGGGACGACACTGAAGCTTTCTTT. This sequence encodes CASSTWDDTEAFF.